This TCR beta chain derives from a study of T-cell reconstitution after alpha-beta-depleted transplantation in children (dated by TCRdb to the mid-2010s). General notes on the study: Using TCR repertoire profiling, the study followed T-cell immune reconstitution in a quantitative way in children after TCRalphabeta/CD19-depleted allogeneic hematopoietic cell transplantation. General findings and caveats noted by the study authors: The apparently early alphabetaT-cell count recovery about two months after transplant was reportedly dependent on only several hundred rapidly expanded clones derived from non-depleted graft cells. In some patients, the high TCRbeta diversity seen at day 60 was put down to recipient T cells and intrathymic progenitors that had survived conditioning. Over the following months the frequencies of hyperexpanded clones went down, and after one year T-cell counts and TCRbeta diversity were mostly credited to newly produced T cells.

In regard to this clonotype: Its antigen remains undetermined. No much larger clonotype is one base removed from it; base qualities were not supplied.

In light of the paper, this sample's treatment or condition label describes: allogeneic hematopoietic cell transplantation with graft depleted of TCRalphabeta T cells and CD19 B cells. The children who served as transplant recipients had been given grafts of TCRalphabeta/CD19-depleted allogeneic hematopoietic cells. The receptor library was made with PCR. The sequencing machine was an Illumina HiSeq 2500. TCR library preparation used molecular barcoding, with unique molecular identifiers applied to normalize quantification of the TCRbeta repertoire. TCRdb reran the public reads through fastp at Q25 and MiXCR, keeping productive beta chains. Rows merge per CDR3 protein into single entries with the most common DNA and genes. For this sample the table gives about 400,000 distinct CDR3 sequences, of which under 20% were detected only once. 29% of the sample comes from the top ten. The receptor comes from a boy in the first two years of life who had a stem cell transplant for Wiskott-Aldrich syndrome, so the T cells may come from the graft donor. The input for sequencing was PBMCs, mostly from graft donor cells, taken 360 days after TCRalphabeta/CD19-depleted stem cell transplant.

CDR3 reads: CASSRRANEQYF. Here is the DNA: TGTGCCAGCAGCCGCAGGGCTAACGAGCAGTACTTC. Recombination linked TRBV5-5 to TRBJ2-7, with a tentative D gene TRBD1 over 5 matching bases. At the junction V is shortened by 4 bases and J by 5 bases, with 10 bases in between. The CDR3 sequence holds 12 residues, the cysteine and phenylalanine included. This entry keeps only the CDR3 DNA: 36 bases, framed from base 1. The germline V gene (reference sequence) supplies CDR1 SGHKS and CDR2 YYEKEE. The reference TRBV5-5 and TRBJ2-7 proteins fill in what lies around the CDR3, so the full variable domain reads DAGVTQSPTHLIKTRGQQVTLRCSPISGHKSVSWYQQVLGQGPQFIFQYYEKEERGRGNFPDRFSARQFPNYSSELNVNALLLGDSALYLCASSRRANEQYFGPGTRLTVT.